This T cell receptor (beta chain) comes out of a study of CD8 T cells in ankylosing spondylitis. Ten or more counts support this clonotype. The target antigen is unknown. The CDR3 has 15 residues. J was trimmed by 2 bases and V by 8 bases; bases with no gene match: 9. The germline V gene has CDR1 SGHNT and CDR2 YENEEA. TCRdb re-called the 5' RACE reads through MiXCR, storing one row per CDR3 protein. The repertoire includes about 200,000 distinct CDR3 sequences, more than 10% of them detected once, and about 15% sits in the top ten. Whole-study findings and limits: Blood of patients with ankylosing spondylitis appeared to be characterized by a TCR beta motif of about 8 highly homologous variants.

Sequenced sample: blood, either unsorted or a sorted T cell fraction (not recorded which). This clonotype was obtained from a male donor with ankylosing spondylitis or in good health (not recorded which). The rearrangement joins TRBV11-3 to TRBJ2-1; 7 bases match TRBD2. CDR3 loop: CASSAGGSTYNEQFF. The CDR3 nucleotides are TGTGCCAGCTCCGCTGGCGGGAGTACCTACAATGAGCAGTTCTTC.